The clone carrying this TCR beta chain was observed at least ten times. Unsorted libraries were prepared from 2 million PBMCs held at -80 C. The source of the sample is a study of neurological immune-mediated disorders. The CDR3 runs 15 residues. Trimming cost V 4 bases and J 4 bases, with 17 bases left between them. Germline values: CDR1 SGDLS, CDR2 YYNGEE. Synthesis of cDNA was performed by 5'RACE using 10-nucleotide random UMIs. A single record per CDR3 protein comes from TCRdb applying MiXCR to the 5' RACE reads. This sample has approximately 24,000 distinct CDR3 sequences, with roughly 12% found just once.

The sequenced sample consisted of PBMCs. This sequence joins TRBV9 and TRBJ1-2; D ambiguous. The receptor comes from a woman between 35 and 50 years old with HTLV-1-associated myelopathy (HAM/TSP). The CDR3 spells CASSPSRLEFYGYTF. CDR3 DNA: TGTGCCAGCAGCCCATCCCGATTAGAGTTCTATGGCTACACCTTC.